The clone carrying this T cell receptor beta chain came up a few times. Its antigen is as yet unknown. This record belongs to a study of T-cell reconstitution after alpha-beta-depleted transplantation in children. Study-level findings and limits: A year post-transplant, T-cell counts and diversity derived mostly from newly produced T cells.

CDR3 length: 13 residues. Per the germline V gene, CDR1 is SEHNR and CDR2 is FQNEAQ (reference sequence). J lost 9 bases, V lost 3 bases, and 4 bases had no gene match. Preparation of the TCRbeta library was carried out with unique molecular identifiers. TCRdb passed the PCR reads through MiXCR, listing each CDR3 protein once. The table has around 670,000 distinct CDR3 sequences, around 14% seen once. V usage is TRBV7-9 and J usage is TRBJ2-1, with 8 bases identical to TRBD1. The TCR originated in a girl aged 2 to 9 with congenital amegakaryocytic thrombocytopenia, due to receive a stem cell transplant. Sequenced material: PBMCs, taken before TCRalphabeta/CD19-depleted stem cell transplant. The CDR3 here is CASSFGDRGEQFF. CDR3 bases: TGTGCCAGCAGCTTTGGCGACAGGGGTGAGCAGTTCTTC.